Shown below are 15 T cell receptor beta chains from a single sample sequenced in a study of blood T cell repertoires in COVID-19. Some clones are missing from TCRdb's copy, which holds only in-frame ones; the method was immunoSEQ multiplex PCR. The sample includes 120,000 to 150,000 clones, 84% of them seen just once. Sequenced: PBMCs or T cells enriched from blood (not recorded which). These receptors originate from a woman aged 45-59 years with acute COVID-19.

The gene calls are TRBV11-2 and TRBJ2-5, with 9 positions matching TRBD1. The CDR3 runs to 16 residues. Looked up from germline, CDR1 is SGHAT and CDR2 is FQNNGV. J lost 10 bases, V lost 4 bases, and 16 bases had no gene match. CDR3 sequence (DNA): TGTGCCAGCAGCTCGCCCTACGACAGGACAGGGGCTGACCAGTACTTC. This sequence encodes CASSSPYDRTGADQYF.

This clone is termed medium-sized. This chain joins TRBV5-1 and TRBJ1-2; TRBD1 is a possible D gene (6 bases). In germline, CDR1 is SGHRS, CDR2 YFSETQ. There are 13 residues in the CDR3. Trimming took off 4 bases at V and 7 bases at J, with 14 bases between the two ends. The CDR3 DNA follows: TGCGCCAGCAGCCTGGATATAGGGGGTGGCTACACCTTC. Its translation: CASSLDIGGGYTF.

The chain couples TRBV10-3 to TRBJ2-2, with D hard to call. Germline V gives CDR1 ENHRY, CDR2 SYGVKD. This CDR3 region has 13 residues. The germline V and J ends were trimmed by 2 bases and 8 bases, with 9 bases remaining between them. Written as DNA, the CDR3 is TGTGCCATCAGTGAGCCAGGTATTGGGGAGCTGTTTTTT. Translated, it gives CAISEPGIGELFF.

V gene TRBV5-4 combines with J gene TRBJ2-7; D is uncertain. There are 13 residues in the CDR3. Germline lookup yields CDR1 SGHNT and CDR2 YYREEE (reference sequence). The V end was cut by 0 bases, the J end by 3 bases, with 7 bases between. The CDR3 DNA sequence: TGTGCCAGCAGCTTGGTCTCTAACTACGAGCAGTACTTC. Protein sequence: CASSLVSNYEQYF.

V usage is TRBV5-1 and J usage is TRBJ1-1; 9 nucleotides match TRBD1. J lost 12 bases, V lost 1 base, and 13 bases had no gene match. The CDR3 extends over 15 amino acids. Germline CDR1 reads SGHRS; CDR2 reads YFSETQ. CDR3 region: CASSLRLQGASESFF. The CDR3, as DNA: TGCGCCAGCAGCTTGAGACTACAGGGGGCTTCGGAGTCTTTCTTT.

The sample holds a few counts of this clone. The chain links TRBV5-1 to TRBJ2-3; TRBD2 matches 7 bases. The J segment lost 5 bases and the V segment lost 5 bases, leaving 8 bases of the junction unmatched. CDR3 size: 14 residues. Germline V lookup: CDR1 SGHRS, CDR2 YFSETQ. CDR3 nucleotides: TGCGCCAGCAGGCGACGGGAGGCAGTAGATACGCAGTATTTT. This translates into CASRRREAVDTQYF.

The rearrangement joins TRBV29-1 to TRBJ2-1; 13 nucleotides match TRBD2. This CDR3 has 15 amino acids. Germline V lookup: CDR1 SQVTM, CDR2 ANQGSEA. V was pared by 7 bases and J by 7 bases, with 10 bases of the junction left unmatched. The CDR3 loop is CSARTSGSLRNEQFF. The CDR3 DNA reads TGCAGCGCTAGGACTAGCGGGAGCCTTAGGAATGAGCAGTTCTTC.

The chain carries TRBV28 and TRBJ1-6, with D perhaps matching TRBD1 (6 bases). This CDR3 is 16 amino acids long. In germline, CDR1 is MDHEN, CDR2 SYDVKM. Trimming pared 5 bases from V and 10 bases from J, leaving 21 bases between. In DNA form, the CDR3 reads TGTGCCAGCAGTCTGGCTTCGGACAGCCACGGATCACCCCTCCACTTT. Protein product: CASSLASDSHGSPLHF.

The chain links TRBV15 to TRBJ2-7, with 7 bases fitting TRBD2. The CDR3 length is 14 residues. Germline V gene sequence: CDR1 LNHNV, CDR2 YYDKDF (reference sequence). V gave up 0 bases and J gave up 3 bases; unmatched junction bases: 2. DNA of the CDR3: TGTGCCACCAGCAGAGAGGGAGGGGTCTACGAGCAGTACTTC. Residues: CATSREGGVYEQYF.

V gene TRBV7-9 combines with J gene TRBJ1-2; D perhaps matches TRBD1 (6 bases). Trimming took off 5 bases at V and 8 bases at J, with 15 bases between the two ends. The CDR3 covers 13 residues. CDR1 and CDR2 from the germline V gene are SEHNR and FQNEAQ (reference sequence). The CDR3 here is CASSQRGTMGYTF. In DNA, the CDR3 is TGTGCCAGCAGCCAGAGGGGGACTATGGGCTACACCTTC.

This rearrangement joins TRBV19 to TRBJ1-1; a possible D gene is TRBD1 (6 bases). Between the trimmed V and J ends, which lost 8 bases and 6 bases, there was a span of 25 bases. The length of the CDR3 is 16 residues. Germline V gene sequence: CDR1 LNHDA, CDR2 SQIVND (reference sequence). The CDR3 sequence: CASHTGAGEVWAEAFF. The CDR3 DNA follows: TGTGCCAGTCACACCGGGGCAGGGGAAGTGTGGGCTGAAGCTTTCTTT. The variable domain in full, completed from reference TRBV19 and TRBJ1-1, reads DGGITQSPKYLFRKEGQNVTLSCEQNLNHDAMYWYRQDPGQGLRLIYYSQIVNDFQKGDIAEGYSVSREKKESFPLTVTSAQKNPTAFYLCASHTGAGEVWAEAFFGQGTRLTVV.

The V and J genes are TRBV23-1 and TRBJ2-7; TRBD2 aligns across 9 bases. TRBV23-1 is reported as an ORF; its role is uncertain. Trimming removed 7 bases from V and 4 bases from J; junction bases left unmatched: 8. There are 14 residues in the CDR3. Written as DNA, the CDR3 is TGCGCCAGCACTTTAGCGGGAGACATTTACGAGCAGTACTTC. Translating it yields CASTLAGDIYEQYF.

The chain carries TRBV6-5 and TRBJ2-7; D may be TRBD2 (6 bases). Germline V lookup: CDR1 MNHEY, CDR2 SVGAGI. This CDR3 is 15 amino acids long. V lost 6 bases to trimming and J lost 4 bases, with 19 bases between them. The chain's CDR3 is CASSIAAGNNYEQYF. Written as DNA, the CDR3 is TGTGCCAGCAGCATTGCCGCGGGGAATAATTACGAGCAGTACTTC.

The chain links TRBV5-6 to TRBJ2-7, with D perhaps matching TRBD2 (6 bases). Germline loops: CDR1 SGHDT, CDR2 YYEEEE. The CDR3 contains 19 residues. V dropped 0 bases and J dropped 2 bases, with 24 bases sitting between them. Written as DNA, the CDR3 is TGTGCCAGCAGCTTGGAGGGTGCGGAGACCCAGGGCGGGACCTACGAGCAGTACTTC. Translated, it gives CASSLEGAETQGGTYEQYF.

This clone came up a few times. This chain uses TRBV29-1 with TRBJ1-2; 7 nucleotides agree with TRBD1. This CDR3 has 13 amino acids. The V segment lost 2 bases and the J segment 3 bases; nucleotides outside the gene matches: 3. The germline gives CDR1 SQVTM, CDR2 ANQGSEA. The CDR3 DNA sequence: TGCAGCGTTGAATCGCAGGGGGACTATGGCTACACCTTC. Translated, it gives CSVESQGDYGYTF.